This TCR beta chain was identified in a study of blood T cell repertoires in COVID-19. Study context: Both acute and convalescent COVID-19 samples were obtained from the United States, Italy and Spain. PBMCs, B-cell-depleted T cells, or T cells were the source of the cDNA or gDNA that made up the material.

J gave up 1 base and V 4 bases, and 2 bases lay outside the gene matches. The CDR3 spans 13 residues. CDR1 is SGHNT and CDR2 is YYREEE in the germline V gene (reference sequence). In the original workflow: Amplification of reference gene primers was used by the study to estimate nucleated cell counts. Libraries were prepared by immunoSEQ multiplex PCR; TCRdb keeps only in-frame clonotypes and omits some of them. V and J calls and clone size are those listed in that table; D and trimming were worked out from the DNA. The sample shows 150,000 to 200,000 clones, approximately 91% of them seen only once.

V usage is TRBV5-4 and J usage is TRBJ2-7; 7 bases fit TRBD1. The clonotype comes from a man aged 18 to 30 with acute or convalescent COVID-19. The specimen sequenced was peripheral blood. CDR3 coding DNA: TGTGCCAGCAGCGGGGGACAGTCCTACGAGCAGTACTTC. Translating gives CASSGGQSYEQYF.